This entry lists 28 T cell receptor beta chains sequenced from one sample in a study of T-cell reconstitution after alpha-beta-depleted transplantation in children (dated by TCRdb to 2016 to 2017). The method was PCR. This sample was sequenced with an Illumina HiSeq 2500. Molecular barcoding was employed in the preparation of TCR libraries, with unique molecular identifiers being used to normalize TCRbeta repertoire quantification. TCRdb took the public reads, trimmed them with fastp at Q25, ran MiXCR for clone calling and kept in-frame beta chains. Every CDR3 protein is listed once, alongside the most common genes and DNA of its rows. The sample includes hundreds of thousands of distinct CDR3 sequences, with around 13% observed a single time. Roughly 2.6% of the sample belongs to the ten largest clones. This sample comprised PBMCs from the stem cell graft donor, obtained from the stem cell graft. These receptors were obtained from a human donor who donated a stem cell graft to a child with acute lymphoblastic leukemia.

This clonotype has ten or more counts. This chain connects TRBV20-1 to TRBJ2-7; D perhaps matches TRBD2 (6 bases). With 0 bases removed from V and 6 bases from J, the gap between germline ends came to 9 bases. Germline CDR1 is DFQATT and CDR2 is SNEGSKA (reference sequence). The CDR3 totals 12 residues. CDR3: CSARDRGGEQYF. The DNA for the CDR3 is TGCAGTGCTAGAGACCGGGGAGGCGAGCAGTACTTC.

A few counts support this clonotype. This chain uses TRBV30 with TRBJ1-2; weak D call: TRBD1 (6 bases). Germline V gene data show CDR1 as GTSNPN and CDR2 as SVGIG (reference sequence). V lost 2 bases and J lost 4, with 11 bases in between. The CDR3 runs 13 residues. In DNA, the CDR3 is TGTGCCTGGAGTAGGGGGACTGTCTATGGCTACACCTTC. It specifies CAWSRGTVYGYTF. Using reference TRBV30 and TRBJ1-2 for the parts outside the CDR3, the full variable domain is SQTIHQWPATLVQPVGSPLSLECTVEGTSNPNLYWYRQAAGRGLQLLFYSVGIGQISSEVPQNLSASRPQDRQFILSSKKLLLSDSGFYLCAWSRGTVYGYTFGSGTRLTVV.

This clonotype came up many times. The rearrangement links TRBV6-5 to TRBJ2-3, with a possible D match to TRBD2 (6 bases). The germline V gene encodes CDR1 MNHEY and CDR2 SVGAGI. CDR3 length: 15 amino acids. Trimming left V 6 bases short and J 2 bases short, with 15 bases between. CDR3 residues: CASSPLEGHTDTQYF. For the CDR3, the DNA is TGTGCCAGCAGCCCCTTGGAGGGGCACACAGATACGCAGTATTTT.

This clonotype has at least ten counts. The V gene is TRBV12-3 or TRBV12-4, the J gene TRBJ1-1, with D tentatively TRBD1 (6 bases). V was clipped by 6 bases and J by 1 base, with 18 bases between them. The CDR3 totals 16 residues. The CDR3 nucleotides read TGTGCCAGCAGACCAAGAATAGGGGGAGAGAACACTGAAGCTTTCTTT. Its translation is CASRPRIGGENTEAFF.

In this sample, this clonotype turned up many times. The chain carries TRBV7-6 and TRBJ2-7; D might be TRBD2 (5 bases). Germline V lookup: CDR1 SGHVS, CDR2 FNYEAQ. This CDR3 is built from 12 residues. Trimming cost V 4 bases and J 5 bases, with 9 bases left between them. CDR3 nucleotide sequence: TGTGCCAGCAGCTCCCTCGGGGACGAGCAGTACTTC. It codes for CASSSLGDEQYF.

This clonotype was seen at least ten times. The chain couples TRBV25-1 to TRBJ1-2; D gene ambiguous. V was pared by 4 bases and J by 1 base, with 16 bases between. The CDR3 has 16 residues. CDR1 and CDR2 (germline): MGHDK, SYGVNS. This CDR3 is CASSAPLLPVNYGYTF. As DNA, the CDR3 is TGTGCCAGCAGTGCCCCTCTCCTGCCCGTTAACTATGGCTACACCTTC.

This clonotype was counted ten times or more. V and J are TRBV6-2 or TRBV6-3 and TRBJ1-5; maybe TRBD1 (5 bases). CDR3 length equals 14 residues. Germline-derived CDR1 and CDR2 are MNHEY and SVGEGT. Between the trimmed V and J ends, which lost 4 bases and 7 bases, there was a span of 14 bases. The CDR3 sequence: CASSLTEGRQPQHF. The DNA of the CDR3 is TGTGCCAGCAGTTTGACAGAGGGCAGACAGCCCCAGCATTTT.

The chain combines TRBV27 with TRBJ2-5; TRBD1 is a possible D gene (5 bases). CDR1 MNHEY and CDR2 SMNVEV come from the germline V gene (reference sequence). CDR3 length: 15 residues. The V and J ends lost 5 bases and 0 bases respectively, with 13 bases between them. The CDR3 DNA is TGTGCCAGCAGTCCGACGCCAGGGTACCAAGAGACCCAGTACTTC. It specifies CASSPTPGYQETQYF.

This clonotype has at least ten counts. The rearrangement uses TRBV10-2 and TRBJ2-7; D not resolved. Trimming took off 5 bases at V and 3 bases at J, with 8 bases between the two ends. CDR3 size: 12 residues. Germline CDR1 reads WSHSY; CDR2 reads SAAADI. The CDR3 nucleotides read TGCGCCAGCAGTAAACCTGACTACGAGCAGTACTTC. As protein: CASSKPDYEQYF.

This clonotype occurred many times. The rearrangement joins TRBV12-3 or TRBV12-4 to TRBJ1-5, with no clear D. The V end was cut by 5 bases, the J end by 0 bases, with 14 bases between. This CDR3 is 16 amino acids long. CDR3 sequence reads: CASSPYRDDSNQPQHF. Here the CDR3 DNA reads TGTGCCAGCAGTCCATACCGGGATGATAGCAATCAGCCCCAGCATTTT.

There are many counts of this clonotype. The J gene is TRBJ1-1, the V gene TRBV20-1; the D gene is possibly TRBD1 (5 bases). The ends were cut back, 6 bases at V and 0 bases at J, with 14 bases in the middle. Looked up from germline, CDR1 is DFQATT and CDR2 is SNEGSKA (reference sequence). The CDR3 is 14 amino acids. This chain's CDR3 is CSAGGEGVNTEAFF. CDR3 nucleotides: TGCAGTGCGGGGGGGGAAGGGGTGAACACTGAAGCTTTCTTT.

This clonotype was picked up many times. The chain carries TRBV11-2 and TRBJ2-3; tentative D call: TRBD1 (5 bases). The CDR3 is 15 amino acids. Germline CDR1 is SGHAT and CDR2 is FQNNGV. V was clipped by 3 bases and J by 1 base, with 11 bases between them. This CDR3 reads CASSFRGRGTDTQYF. In DNA form, the CDR3 reads TGTGCCAGCAGCTTTAGGGGTAGGGGCACAGATACGCAGTATTTT.

The V call is TRBV7-2, the J call TRBJ2-3; TRBD1 agrees at 8 bases. The ends lost 5 bases at V and 1 base at J; junction bases unmatched: 2. CDR3 length: 14 residues. Per germline, CDR1 SGHTA and CDR2 FQGNSA. The DNA for the CDR3 is TGTGCCAGCAGCCCGGACAGGGGCACAGATACGCAGTATTTT. Protein sequence: CASSPDRGTDTQYF.

This clonotype was observed at least ten times. The chain uses TRBV12-3 or TRBV12-4 and TRBJ1-2; 7 nucleotides align to TRBD1. V dropped 5 bases and J dropped 3; count of bases not matched to a gene: 3. The CDR3 has 13 amino acids. CDR3 residues: CASSTGTDYGYTF. CDR3 nucleotide sequence: TGTGCCAGCAGTACTGGGACAGACTATGGCTACACCTTC.

V is TRBV4-2 and J is TRBJ2-5; 16 positions match TRBD2. In germline, CDR1 is LGHNA, CDR2 YNFKEQ. The CDR3 loop spans 18 amino acids. The junction had 5 bases not matched to a gene; V was cut back by 3 bases and J by 1 base. CDR3 in amino acids: CASSQGLAGGPGQETQYF. The CDR3 region has the DNA TGTGCCAGCAGCCAGGGACTAGCGGGGGGGCCGGGCCAAGAGACCCAGTACTTC.

This clonotype showed up many times. V gene TRBV6-2 or TRBV6-3 combines with J gene TRBJ2-5; 7 bases match TRBD1. Losses at the gene ends were 2 bases for V and 5 bases for J; bases not matched to a gene: 11. The V gene's germline CDR1 is MNHEY and CDR2 SVGEGT. This CDR3 contains 16 residues. The chain's CDR3 is CASSYRGTVIKETQYF. The CDR3 coding sequence is TGTGCCAGCAGTTACCGAGGGACAGTTATAAAGGAGACCCAGTACTTC.

There are many counts of this clonotype. The chain joins TRBV12-3 or TRBV12-4 to TRBJ1-2, with 10 positions matching TRBD1. V was pared by 4 bases and J by 4 bases, with 6 bases of the junction left unmatched. The CDR3 runs 15 residues. The CDR3 region is CASSSTGGKGYGYTF. In DNA, the CDR3 is TGTGCCAGCAGTTCGACAGGGGGCAAAGGCTATGGCTACACCTTC.

About this clonotype: Since a much larger clone is just one base distant, this may be a read error. The chain has TRBV12-3 or TRBV12-4 and TRBJ2-3; 8 bases line up with TRBD2. This CDR3 region has 15 residues. CDR3 protein: CASSLGLESTDTQCF. The CDR3 coding sequence is TGTGCCAGCAGCCTGGGACTAGAAAGCACAGATACGCAGTGTTTT.

Remarks on this clonotype: At one of its ends the junction is not consistent with the germline gene, which may arise from a read error. This sequence joins TRBV7-2 and TRBJ1-5; D may be TRBD1 (5 bases). From germline, CDR1 is SGHTA and CDR2 FQGNSA. CDR3 length equals 15 residues. The CDR3 loop is CASSSGTVSNQPRHF. In nucleotides, the CDR3 is TGTGCCAGCAGCTCCGGGACGGTCTCCAATCAGCCCCGGCATTTT.

The V gene is TRBV28, the J gene TRBJ1-2; 8 nucleotides align to TRBD1. CDR3 size: 14 residues. CDR1 MDHEN and CDR2 SYDVKM come from the germline V gene. V lost 6 bases, J lost 4 bases, and 7 bases stayed unmatched. This CDR3 is CASRRQGNLYGYTF. The DNA of the CDR3 is TGTGCCAGCAGAAGACAGGGGAACCTCTATGGCTACACCTTC.

This clonotype came up many times. This chain joins TRBV6-1 and TRBJ2-5; D not certain. The CDR3 runs 12 residues. Looked up from germline, CDR1 is MNHNS and CDR2 is SASEGT. With 2 bases removed from V and 9 bases from J, the gap between germline ends came to 10 bases. CDR3 amino acids: CASSEHEDPQYF. DNA of the CDR3: TGTGCCAGCAGTGAACACGAGGACCCCCAGTACTTC.

In its sample, this clonotype was seen many times. The V and J genes are TRBV12-3 or TRBV12-4 and TRBJ2-5, with TRBD1 as a possible D gene (5 bases). V lost 3 bases to trimming and J lost 1 base, with 12 bases between them. CDR3 length: 15 amino acids. The CDR3 DNA sequence: TGTGCCAGCAGTTTGCGCTGGGGCGGCCAAGAGACCCAGTACTTC. Translation: CASSLRWGGQETQYF.

There are many counts of this clonotype. The V and J genes are TRBV27 and TRBJ1-2, with 7 positions matching TRBD1. The CDR3 consists of 15 residues. Germline CDR1 reads MNHEY; CDR2 reads SMNVEV (reference sequence). Trimming cost V 7 bases and J 2 bases; bases outside gene matches: 10. CDR3 amino acids: CASTSRGTANYGYTF. The CDR3 DNA reads as TGTGCCAGCACTTCGCGTGGGACAGCAAACTATGGCTACACCTTC.

This clonotype has a count of ten or more. This chain connects TRBV20-1 to TRBJ2-7; D possibly corresponds to TRBD2 (6 bases). The CDR3 totals 13 residues. Germline-derived CDR1 and CDR2 are DFQATT and SNEGSKA (reference sequence). Trimming stripped 1 base from V and 6 bases from J, with 13 bases between. This CDR3 is CSARVGQAGEQYF. The CDR3 DNA reads TGCAGTGCTAGAGTCGGCCAAGCGGGCGAGCAGTACTTC.

CDR3 loop: CASSPDSLGSHHGYTF. The CDR3 nucleotides read TGTGCCAGCAGCCCCGACAGTCTTGGGAGTCATCACGGCTACACCTTC. The chain joins TRBV6-2 or TRBV6-3 to TRBJ1-2, with D possibly being TRBD1 (5 bases). Germline V gives CDR1 MNHEY, CDR2 SVGEGT. This CDR3 region has 16 residues. V shed 6 bases and J shed 8 bases, with 25 bases lying between them.

This clonotype has a count of ten or more. This chain uses TRBV11-2 with TRBJ2-7, with D possibly being TRBD2 (6 bases). The CDR3 is made up of 17 amino acids. Between the trimmed V and J ends, which lost 0 bases and 5 bases, there was a span of 20 bases. The germline V gene encodes CDR1 SGHAT and CDR2 FQNNGV. CDR3 loop: CASSLDGEGGTPHEQYF. CDR3 nucleotide sequence: TGTGCCAGCAGCTTAGATGGAGAGGGCGGGACCCCCCACGAGCAGTACTTC.

This clonotype was counted ten times or more. The gene calls are TRBV9 and TRBJ2-7; 14 nucleotides match TRBD2. The trim removed 4 bases at V and 5 bases at J, leaving 5 bases unmatched. This CDR3 spans 15 amino acids. Germline V gene sequence: CDR1 SGDLS, CDR2 YYNGEE. CDR3 loop: CASSSGLAGDNEQYF. CDR3 bases: TGTGCCAGCAGCTCGGGACTAGCGGGGGATAACGAGCAGTACTTC.

This clonotype was picked up one time. One base away lies a much larger clone, so this may be a sequencing read error. The chain is built from TRBV4-1 and TRBJ2-1; 8 bases fit TRBD2. Losses at the gene ends were 0 bases for V and 8 bases for J; bases not matched to a gene: 6. Germline CDR1 and CDR2: MGHRA and YSYEKL. The length of the CDR3 is 15 residues. The CDR3 coding sequence is TGCGCCAGCAGCCAAGAGGAGCGGGAGAACGATGAGCAGTTCTTC. Translated: CASSQEERENDEQFF.